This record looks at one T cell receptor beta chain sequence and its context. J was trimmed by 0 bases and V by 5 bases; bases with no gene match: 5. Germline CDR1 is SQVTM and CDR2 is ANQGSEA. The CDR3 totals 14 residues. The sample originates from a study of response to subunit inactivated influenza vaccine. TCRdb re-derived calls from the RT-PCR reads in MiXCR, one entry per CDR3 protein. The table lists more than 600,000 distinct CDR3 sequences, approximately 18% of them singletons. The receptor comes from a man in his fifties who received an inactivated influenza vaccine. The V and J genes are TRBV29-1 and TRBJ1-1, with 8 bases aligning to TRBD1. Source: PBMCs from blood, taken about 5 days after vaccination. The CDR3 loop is CSVTKQGVNTEAFF. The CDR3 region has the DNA TGCAGCGTTACTAAACAGGGGGTGAACACTGAAGCTTTCTTT.